This T cell receptor (beta chain) came from a study of T cells in Graves' hyperthyroidism and ophthalmopathy. In the study overall: Once the initial diagnosis was made, peripheral blood was obtained before any treatment.

Amplification of TCR beta CDR3 regions used RNA as the template. HTBI primers were the set used in a first-round RT-PCR of the TCR CDR3. TCRdb redid the calling of the multiplex PCR reads with MiXCR, one entry per CDR3 protein. The table includes 250,000 to 300,000 distinct CDR3 sequences, around 15% detected once. General observations from the study: Most thyroid-expanded clonotypes above 0.001 were also found in blood.

A remark on this clonotype: Its cognate antigen is unknown.

Participants, patients aged 18 to 65, had newly diagnosed hyperthyroidism with a duration under 2 months. At first hyperthyroidism diagnosis, before any ophthalmopathy symptoms, the blood sample was collected. The sample taken for sequencing was blood. This TCR derives from a woman aged 45-59 years with Graves' hyperthyroidism that later progressed to Graves' ophthalmopathy.

CDR3 sequence (DNA): TGTGCCAGCAGCGTAGAGTTCTCTGGAAACACCATATATTTT. Protein product: CASSVEFSGNTIYF. J is TRBJ1-3 and V is TRBV9, with D hard to call. Germline V gene sequence: CDR1 SGDLS, CDR2 YYNGEE. This CDR3 is built from 14 residues. Trimming shortened V by 0 bases and J by 0 bases, and 4 bases separated the two germline ends.